Listed below are T cell receptor beta chains from one sample, sequenced in a study of graft-versus-host responses after intestinal transplantation. Only in-frame clones appear in the TCRdb table, and some are missing; sequencing was by immunoSEQ multiplex PCR. The repertoire holds 14,000 to 15,000 clones, with around 95% as singletons. The sequencing used PBMCs, collected 9 days after transplant. The receptors shown here come from a human patient who received an intestinal transplant, so some T cells may come from the graft donor. CDR3s include the opening cysteine and the closing phenylalanine or tryptophan. The D gene is left open where the match is weak. Expanded clones get a size class; other rows say once, few or many, or leave the size out.

clone_size,v_call,d_call,j_call,cdr3_nt,cdr3_aa
-,TRBV27,-,TRBJ1-5,TGTGCCAGCAGTTTATCAGGGGGCAATCAGCCCCAGCATTTT,CASSLSGGNQPQHF
-,TRBV6-6,-,TRBJ2-7,TGTGCCAGCAGTTTTATTTCTGAAGAGCAGTACTTC,CASSFISEEQYF
-,TRBV2,-,TRBJ2-7,TGTGCCAGCAGTGAGGGGGTCCGTTTTTCCTACGAGCAGTACTTC,CASSEGVRFSYEQYF
once,TRBV6-1,TRBD2,TRBJ2-3,TGTGCCAGCAGTGAACGGGGAGCGGGAGGTGGAGGAGATACGCAGTATTTT,CASSERGAGGGGDTQYF
-,TRBV6-1,-,TRBJ2-7,TGTGCCAGCACTATGACAGGCCTCTCCTACGAGCAGTACTTC,CASTMTGLSYEQYF
-,TRBV5-6,-,TRBJ1-4,TGTGCCAGCAGCTTGGGCCCTCCCCTGGGTGAAAAACTGTTTTTT,CASSLGPPLGEKLFF
-,TRBV2,TRBD2,TRBJ2-1,TGTGCCAGCAGTTTCCGAAGCGGGAGCGCCAACAATGAGCAGTTCTTC,CASSFRSGSANNEQFF
-,TRBV6-1,-,TRBJ1-4,TGTGCCAGCAAAACCGATAATTGGGCGGAAAAACTGTTTTTT,CASKTDNWAEKLFF
-,TRBV5-6,-,TRBJ2-7,TGTGCCAGCAGACCGACGGGGGGCCGACGCTACGAGCAGTACTTC,CASRPTGGRRYEQYF
once,TRBV4-1,TRBD2,TRBJ2-7,TGCGCCAGCAGCCAAGTCCCACTAGCGGGAGTCGGGGAGCAGTACTTC,CASSQVPLAGVGEQYF
once,TRBV5-1,-,TRBJ1-1,TGCGCCAGCAGCTCGGGTGTCTTGGACTCTGAAGCTTTCTTT,CASSSGVLDSEAFF
-,TRBV11-2,-,TRBJ1-4,TGTGCCAGCAGCCCCTCGGGGAGGCTTAATGAAAAACTGTTTTTT,CASSPSGRLNEKLFF
-,TRBV10-3,TRBD2,TRBJ2-1,TGTGCCGCGGGGGGGACCTACAATGAGCAGTTCTTC,CAAGGTYNEQFF
once,TRBV27,-,TRBJ2-1,TGTGCCAGCAGTTTGAGGCCCGAAGGTGAGCAGTTCTTC,CASSLRPEGEQFF
-,TRBV6-1,-,TRBJ2-3,TGTGCCAGCAGTGAAGTCCCCGGAGATACGCAGTATTTT,CASSEVPGDTQYF
-,TRBV5-1,-,TRBJ1-1,TGCGCCAGCAGAGGGCTTACCTGGGCGAACACTGAAGCTTTCTTT,CASRGLTWANTEAFF
-,TRBV18,-,TRBJ2-2,TGTGCCAGCTCTAGCTATGGGCCAGAAAACACCGGGGAGCTGTTTTTT,CASSSYGPENTGELFF
-,TRBV30,-,TRBJ2-7,TGTGCCTGGACCCCCGGGGGTTCGGGTGAGCAGTACTTC,CAWTPGGSGEQYF
once,TRBV10-3,TRBD2,TRBJ2-4,TGTGCCACCTTTGACAGTAGCGGGAGCTCCAAAAACATTCAGTACTTC,CATFDSSGSSKNIQYF
-,TRBV5-1,TRBD2,TRBJ2-3,TGCGCCAGCAGCCTGGAGCGGGAGAGAGATACGCAGTATTTT,CASSLERERDTQYF
once,TRBV2,-,TRBJ2-7,TGTGCCAGCAGTGGGACTAATCTCCTTTACGAGCAGTACTTC,CASSGTNLLYEQYF
-,TRBV29-1,-,TRBJ2-1,TGCAGCGTTGAAGACCAGAGCTCCTACAATGAGCAGTTCTTC,CSVEDQSSYNEQFF
-,TRBV27,-,TRBJ2-7,TGTGCCAGCAGTTTAATTGACAGTTACGAGCAGTACTTC,CASSLIDSYEQYF
few,TRBV4-2,-,TRBJ2-7,TGTGCCAGCAGCCAAGATAGAGGCAGGACCTACGAGCAGTACTTC,CASSQDRGRTYEQYF
-,TRBV27,-,TRBJ1-4,TGTGCCAGCAGTTTATGGAAGTTAGGCAGACAAGAAAAACTGTTTTTT,CASSLWKLGRQEKLFF
-,TRBV27,TRBD2,TRBJ2-1,TGTGCCAGCAGCGGGACTAGCGGCGACAATGAGCAGTTCTTC,CASSGTSGDNEQFF
-,TRBV4-1,TRBD1,TRBJ1-1,TGCGCCAGCAGCCAAAACAGGGGTCACACTGAAGCTTTCTTT,CASSQNRGHTEAFF
-,TRBV4-1,-,TRBJ1-2,TGCGCCAGCAGCCAAGGCCAAGGTGATAGGTATGGCTACACCTTC,CASSQGQGDRYGYTF
-,TRBV19,-,TRBJ1-2,TGTGCCAGTAGTATTGGCCAGACCGGCTATGGCTACACCTTC,CASSIGQTGYGYTF
-,TRBV6-5,-,TRBJ2-5,TGTGCCAGCAGTTACTACGGCGACCAAGAGACCCAGTACTTC,CASSYYGDQETQYF
-,TRBV7-6,TRBD2,TRBJ2-7,TGTGCCAGCAGCTCGGGACTAGCTGAGGACGAGCAGTACTTC,CASSSGLAEDEQYF
-,TRBV7-2,TRBD2,TRBJ2-7,TGTGCCAGCAGCTTAGATGTGACTAGCGGGAGGTACGAGCAGTACTTC,CASSLDVTSGRYEQYF
-,TRBV7-2,-,TRBJ1-1,TGTGCCAGCAGCGGTTTAGGCAGACGACCTGAAGCTTTCTTT,CASSGLGRRPEAFF
-,TRBV9,-,TRBJ1-2,TGTGCCAGCAGGGAGAAAGATGGCTACACCTTC,CASREKDGYTF
-,TRBV2,TRBD1,TRBJ1-4,TGTGCCAGCAGAGAACAGGGGGCAAATGAAAAACTGTTTTTT,CASREQGANEKLFF
-,TRBV7-9,TRBD1,TRBJ1-4,TGTGCCAGCAGCGTGGACAGGTCTAATGAAAAACTGTTTTTT,CASSVDRSNEKLFF
-,TRBV7-9,TRBD2,TRBJ2-1,TGTGCCAGCAGCCATCTAGCGGGATCCGCCTACAATGAGCAGTTCTTC,CASSHLAGSAYNEQFF
-,TRBV6-1,TRBD1,TRBJ1-2,TGTGCCAGCAGTGAATACCTTTCGACAGGGTACTATGGCTACACCTTC,CASSEYLSTGYYGYTF
-,TRBV2,TRBD1,TRBJ1-5,TGTGCCAGCAGCTCCACAGGGGGCATTCAGCCCCAGCATTTT,CASSSTGGIQPQHF
-,TRBV7-9,TRBD1,TRBJ1-2,TGTGCCAGCAGCTCAGGGGGATTGATCTATGGCTACACCTTC,CASSSGGLIYGYTF
once,TRBV5-6,TRBD2,TRBJ2-1,TGTGCCAGCAGGCCCAGCGGACTAGTTTACAATGAGCAGTTCTTC,CASRPSGLVYNEQFF
-,TRBV28,TRBD1,TRBJ2-7,TGTGCCAGCAGTACGCCGGGACAGAACTACGAGCAGTACTTC,CASSTPGQNYEQYF
-,TRBV6-5,-,TRBJ2-7,TGTGCCAGCACAGGTTCCTCCTACGAGCAGTACTTC,CASTGSSYEQYF
-,TRBV30,-,TRBJ2-5,TGTGCCTGGAGTGTATCCCCGGGCGGGACCCAGTACTTC,CAWSVSPGGTQYF
-,TRBV6-5,TRBD1,TRBJ1-5,TGTGCCAGCACCGGGACAGGGATCAATCAGCCCCAGCATTTT,CASTGTGINQPQHF
once,TRBV5-6,-,TRBJ2-1,TGTGCCAGCAGCTCCCCCCTGGCTACGTCCCCACAGTTCTTC,CASSSPLATSPQFF
-,TRBV5-5,TRBD2,TRBJ2-1,TGTGCCAGCAGCCCCTGGACTAGCGGGGAAGGTGAGCAGTTCTTC,CASSPWTSGEGEQFF
-,TRBV5-4,-,TRBJ2-7,TGTGCCAGCAGCCTACGGGGACAAAAGAACGAGCAGTACTTC,CASSLRGQKNEQYF
few,TRBV4-1,-,TRBJ1-3,TGCGCCAGCAGCCAAGTAGTTCAGGCAGGGAACACCATATATTTT,CASSQVVQAGNTIYF
-,TRBV5-6,-,TRBJ2-5,TGTGCCAGCAGCTCTTCTTTCTACTTACAAGAGACCCAGTACTTC,CASSSSFYLQETQYF
-,TRBV21-1,-,TRBJ2-7,TGTGCCAGCAGCAAGGAACAGGTTTGCTACGAGCAGTACTTC,CASSKEQVCYEQYF
-,TRBV19,-,TRBJ2-2,TGTGCCAGTAGTATAGCCGGGGAGCTGTTTTTT,CASSIAGELFF
-,TRBV10-2,-,TRBJ1-2,TGCGCCAGCAGTGACGGGGTGGTCTATGGCTACACCTTC,CASSDGVVYGYTF
-,TRBV19,-,TRBJ1-2,TGTGCCAGTAGTCCCTACCACCAGTCTAACTATGGCTACACCTTC,CASSPYHQSNYGYTF
once,TRBV29-1,-,TRBJ1-3,TGCAGCGTTGTAGACAGTGGAAACACCATATATTTT,CSVVDSGNTIYF
-,TRBV29-1,-,TRBJ1-1,TGCAGCGTTGCCAGGGCTGGAGTGAACACTGAAGCTTTCTTT,CSVARAGVNTEAFF
-,TRBV15,TRBD2,TRBJ2-1,TGTGCCACCAGCACAACGATGGTCCAGCGGGAGGGCCGGGGAACCTACAATGAGCAGTTCTTC,CATSTTMVQREGRGTYNEQFF
-,TRBV2,-,TRBJ1-5,TGTGCCAGCAGTGAATGGGCAGGGAACCAGCCCCAGCATTTT,CASSEWAGNQPQHF
-,TRBV11-2,TRBD1,TRBJ2-7,TGTGCCAGCAGCGCCCTCGGACAGGGGGACTACGAGCAGTACTTC,CASSALGQGDYEQYF